This T cell receptor beta chain was captured by sequencing in a study of cytomegalovirus exposure and HLA in healthy donors. Overall study: The study's early data release held roughly 91 million unique TCRs from HLA-typed donors. Study-wide findings and caveats: In an earlier analysis, most TCR beta V segments were productive about 87% or about 30% of the time. The later analysis indicated that the majority of CMV-associated TCR beta chains appeared HLA-restricted. Sequences of the TCR beta chain were said to predict the HLA-A and HLA-B alleles of most subjects accurately.

The PCR used 60 Vbeta and 13 Jbeta primers. Profiling relied on immunoSEQ multiplex PCR, and the TCRdb table lists in-frame clones only, not all of them. The sample has about 150,000 clones, 65% to 85% seen once; the top ten hold roughly 5.5%. A word on this clone: Its antigen is still unknown.

In germline, CDR1 is MNHEY, CDR2 SMNVEV (reference sequence). J was trimmed by 6 bases and V by 2 bases; bases with no gene match: 8. The CDR3 extends over 15 amino acids. This clonotype was obtained from a woman in her 40s in good health and CMV-seropositive. The gene calls are TRBV27 and TRBJ2-7, with 9 bases fitting TRBD2. Sequences were obtained from PBMCs. DNA for the CDR3: TGTGCCAGCAGTTTAGCGGGAGGGCCATCAGGCGAGCAGTACTTC. This translates into CASSLAGGPSGEQYF.